The rows below give T cell receptor beta chains drawn from one sample of a study of blood T cell repertoires in COVID-19. Repertoires were generated with immunoSEQ multiplex PCR, while TCRdb's copy carries only in-frame clones and drops some. The data show 59,000 or so clones, with around 79% seen just once and less than 20% held by the top ten. Material for sequencing was peripheral blood. These receptors all stem from a woman aged 50 to 60 with active or convalescent COVID-19. The conserved cysteine and the conserved F or W are not part of the CDR3 here.

TRBV27	TRBJ2-7	14	ASSFFNRGRAYEQY
TRBV9	TRBJ2-6	17	ASSTLGQGGVSGANVLT
TRBV6-5	TRBJ2-1	13	ASSRSGVSYNEQF
TRBV4-1	TRBJ2-7	13	ASSQSGTASYEQY
TRBV6-2/TRBV6-3	TRBJ2-7	16	ASSYPVHRGYPNYEQY
TRBV11-3	TRBJ2-1	19	ASSLEAPLFGGRDTRDEQF
TRBV7-9	TRBJ1-3	15	ASSFRWDKRFGNTIY
TRBV5-1	TRBJ2-1	12	ASSLIGDYNEQF
TRBV5-4	TRBJ1-2	11	ASSWGQNYGYT
TRBV27	TRBJ2-1	14	ASSLEAGVAYNEQF
TRBV5-1	TRBJ2-7	13	ASSLGPSGIYEQY
TRBV6-1	TRBJ2-3	13	ASSEYWRSTDTQY
TRBV27	TRBJ1-6	13	ASSLRGQGNSPLH
TRBV5-4	TRBJ1-2	9	ASSPGLGYT
TRBV29-1	TRBJ2-1	10	SVESLLWEQF
TRBV6-5	TRBJ2-7	13	ASRPGQGPSYEQY
TRBV6-6	TRBJ1-5	13	ASKRGGEGNQPQH
TRBV18	TRBJ2-1	14	ASSPPSGRKYNEQF
TRBV5-5	TRBJ2-7	12	ASSLADRDYEQY
TRBV5-1	TRBJ1-3	11	ASSWTEKDTIY
TRBV30	TRBJ2-4	14	AWSPLTWAAKNIQY
TRBV4-1	TRBJ2-5	12	ASSQPTRGETQY
TRBV29-1	TRBJ2-7	10	SVDAKAGEQY
TRBV19	TRBJ2-7	12	ASSIPGQLYEQY
TRBV15	TRBJ2-5	12	ATSRDRGQETQY
TRBV5-1	TRBJ2-7	14	ASSGGSGRSSYEQY
TRBV5-1	TRBJ2-3	12	ASSFAGAADTQY
TRBV5-4	TRBJ2-1	15	ASSLDPRSGGGHEQF
TRBV11-2	TRBJ2-5	14	ASSLAEGSGRETQY
TRBV5-1	TRBJ2-3	13	ASSLVAGDADTQY
TRBV29-1	TRBJ2-6	12	SVKKRAGANVLT
TRBV28	TRBJ1-1	12	ASSSLGGNTEAF
TRBV6-5	TRBJ2-7	13	ASTLGGIAGDEQY
TRBV10-3	TRBJ1-2	11	AIYEGGNYGYT
TRBV28	TRBJ1-1	16	ASSPTRGRLGLNTEAF
TRBV19	TRBJ2-5	13	ASTPTGEYGETQY
TRBV7-2	TRBJ2-1	16	ARDRRDYEMSSYNEQF
TRBV7-2	TRBJ2-7	13	ASSLVGSGTYEQY
TRBV5-4	TRBJ2-7	13	ASSLGGARSYEQY
TRBV2	TRBJ2-4	12	ASSLSGSGDIQY
TRBV27	TRBJ2-7	13	ASTLSGTGGSEQY
TRBV4-1	TRBJ2-1	12	ASSQDSISGRVF
TRBV6-4	TRBJ2-7	13	ASSDEEGPQYEQY
TRBV11-2	TRBJ2-3	14	ASSLPSGRGTDTQY
TRBV7-9	TRBJ1-2	11	ASSSEVTTGYT
TRBV2	TRBJ2-2	12	ASSSTGLAGELF
TRBV3-1/TRBV3-2	TRBJ2-6	15	ASSQGASSSGANVLT
TRBV6-4	TRBJ1-6	12	ASSDRGGASPLH
TRBV5-1	TRBJ1-2	12	ASSGLGENYGYT
TRBV7-9	TRBJ1-4	12	ASSPGTVNEKLF
TRBV6-2/TRBV6-3	TRBJ2-2	14	ASSYSNRGPTGELF
TRBV14	TRBJ2-5	13	ASSPGRAARETQY
TRBV7-2	TRBJ2-5	13	ASSQTGTFQETQY
TRBV3-1/TRBV3-2	TRBJ2-3	20	ASSQIPSRGRKLRPSTDTQY
TRBV29-1	TRBJ2-1	17	SVEERRLLAGGSGNEQF
TRBV6-5	TRBJ1-5	11	ASWDRGGQPQH
TRBV29-1	TRBJ1-2	10	SVKTGYWGYT
TRBV5-1	TRBJ1-1	13	ASSWDRGARTEAF
TRBV5-4	TRBJ1-1	13	ASSADVTGGGEAF